This TCR beta chain was sequenced for a study of glioma-infiltrating T cells. Notes on the study in general: Only very few CDR3 sequences appeared in both tissue and blood.

This clonotype was detected ten times or more. What it binds is unknown. The iRepertoire nested amplicon-rescue multiplex PCR amplified TCR alpha and beta CDR3s from RNA. One-step reverse transcription and amplification started from around 100-400 ng of tissue mRNA or PBMC total RNA. TCRdb analysed the multiplex PCR reads with MiXCR anew, one entry per CDR3 protein. Of approximately 120,000 distinct CDR3 sequences in the sample, less than 30% were seen once. The sample comprised glioma tissue, nonneoplastic brain tissue, or PBMCs (not recorded which). The receptor's source is a human donor with low-grade glioma or glioblastoma, undergoing nonglioma brain surgery, or in good health (not recorded which).

CDR3 in DNA: TGTGCCAGCAGCTTAGCAGGACTAGCGGGAGTTATCACGCAGTATTTT. Its protein is CASSLAGLAGVITQYF. The chain is built from TRBV7-9 and TRBJ2-3; 13 bases fit TRBD2. Germline assignment: CDR1 SEHNR and CDR2 FQNEAQ (reference sequence). The CDR3 runs 16 residues. V shed 0 bases, J shed 9 bases, and the junction held 6 bases outside the gene matches.